The rows below give T cell receptor beta chains drawn from one sample of a study of Ad26.COV2.S vaccination and SARS-CoV-2 variants. Measured with immunoSEQ multiplex PCR; TCRdb has only the in-frame clones, and not every one. The repertoire consists of a few hundred thousand clones, with 89% occurring once and the leading ten covering about 2%. This sample comprised peripheral blood, obtained in a trial of Ad26.COV2.S vaccine versus placebo. These receptors came from a person aged 18-60 years who received the Ad26.COV2.S COVID-19 vaccine or a placebo. CDR3s include the opening cysteine and the closing phenylalanine or tryptophan. D genes are given only for firm matches. Not all rows give a size; the values are once, few, many and, for expanded clones, a class.

NA	NA	TRBJ2-1	TRBV30	TGTGCCGGCCACGGACTGCTAGAAAATGAGCAGTTCTTC	CAGHGLLENEQFF
NA	NA	TRBJ1-2	TRBV5-6	TGTGCCAGCAGCGATGCCTCGGACGGAAAAAATAACTATGGCTACACCTTC	CASSDASDGKNNYGYTF
NA	NA	TRBJ1-1	TRBV27	TGTGCCAGCAGTTCTCAGTCAGAGGACACTGAAGCTTTCTTT	CASSSQSEDTEAFF
few	NA	TRBJ2-7	TRBV6-6	TGTGCCAGCAGTGCCCCGGTAAGCGGATTATCCTACGAGCAGTACTTC	CASSAPVSGLSYEQYF
once	NA	TRBJ2-7	TRBV29-1	TGCAGCGGGGGATCCGGGCAAACTGGAGTGGGAGAGCAGTACTTC	CSGGSGQTGVGEQYF
NA	TRBD1	TRBJ1-5	TRBV28	TGTGCCAGCAGTTTGGCGGGACAGGGCAATCAGCCCCAGCATTTT	CASSLAGQGNQPQHF
NA	TRBD2	TRBJ2-7	TRBV28	TGTGCCAGCAGCGGGAGGCAAGAGCAGTACTTC	CASSGRQEQYF
NA	TRBD2	TRBJ2-5	TRBV27	TGTGCCAGCAGGCGACTAGCGGGAGGGGAGACCCAGTACTTC	CASRRLAGGETQYF
NA	TRBD2	TRBJ2-2	TRBV5-1	TGCGCCAGCAGCCCCGGGACTAGCTCGACCGGGGAGCTGTTTTTT	CASSPGTSSTGELFF
NA	NA	TRBJ1-2	TRBV28	TGTGCCAGCAGTTCTCATGTGGAGGGTGGCTACACCTTC	CASSSHVEGGYTF
NA	NA	TRBJ1-1	TRBV5-1	TGCGCCAGCAGCGATCATGTGAACACTGAAGCTTTCTTT	CASSDHVNTEAFF
NA	NA	TRBJ2-7	TRBV19	TGTGCCAGTAGTCATAGGACATCGTTACACGAGCAGTACTTC	CASSHRTSLHEQYF
NA	TRBD2	TRBJ2-1	TRBV4-3	TGCGCCAGCAGCCAAGAGGAGACTAGCGGGAGGGACTACAATGAGCAGTTCTTC	CASSQEETSGRDYNEQFF
NA	NA	TRBJ1-6	TRBV7-6	TGTGCCAGCAAATGGCAGGGAAGTCCCCTCCACTTT	CASKWQGSPLHF
NA	TRBD2	TRBJ2-7	TRBV30	TGTGCCTGGAGTAGGCTAGCGGGATTGATGGAGCAGTACTTC	CAWSRLAGLMEQYF
NA	NA	TRBJ2-2	TRBV10-1	TGCGCCAGCAGTGTAGGGGAGGCCGGGGAGCTGTTTTTT	CASSVGEAGELFF
once	NA	TRBJ2-7	TRBV28	TGTGCCAGCAGCGGCGCTGTGAGCGAGCAGTACTTC	CASSGAVSEQYF
NA	NA	TRBJ1-1	TRBV19	TGTGCCAGTAGTATAGACGCAGGCCCCACTGAAGCTTTCTTT	CASSIDAGPTEAFF
NA	NA	TRBJ2-2	TRBV5-1	TGCGCCAGCAGCCCGGCTAGCATCGCCGGGGAGCTGTTTTTT	CASSPASIAGELFF
NA	NA	TRBJ1-1	TRBV28	TGTGCCAGCACCTCAACATGGCGGGGGGAAGCTTTCTTT	CASTSTWRGEAFF
NA	NA	TRBJ2-7	TRBV6-2/TRBV6-3	TGTGCCAGCAGTTCCCCTTCAGGGGTATCGCCGGGCTACTTC	CASSSPSGVSPGYF
NA	TRBD1	TRBJ2-4	TRBV7-7	TGTGCTAGCAGCTGGGACAGGTTTGTGGCCAAAAACATTCAGTACTTC	CASSWDRFVAKNIQYF
NA	NA	TRBJ1-5	TRBV5-1	TGCGCCAGCAGCTTGAAGGGCGGAAAGGAGCAGCCCCAGCATTTT	CASSLKGGKEQPQHF
NA	TRBD2	TRBJ2-1	TRBV29-1	TGCAGCGTTGCTAGCGGGAGAGTTAGTGAGCAGTTCTTC	CSVASGRVSEQFF
NA	TRBD2	TRBJ2-1	TRBV7-2	TGTGCCAGCAGCCTCCGACTAGCGGTCAATGAGCAGTTCTTC	CASSLRLAVNEQFF
NA	NA	TRBJ2-2	TRBV7-9	TGTGCCAGCAGCTTAGATTACGGGAGAAGGGGCACCGGGGAGCTGTTTTTT	CASSLDYGRRGTGELFF
NA	NA	TRBJ2-7	TRBV20-1	TGCAGTGCTAGTCCCTCGAAGGGCAGATCCTACGAGCAGTACTTC	CSASPSKGRSYEQYF
NA	NA	TRBJ1-2	TRBV28	TGTGCCAGCAGTTTAGCAGGTGCGAACTATGGCTACACCTTC	CASSLAGANYGYTF
NA	NA	TRBJ2-1	TRBV6-5	TGTGCCAGCAGTTTAACTCCGGGACTCAATAATGAGCAGTTCTTC	CASSLTPGLNNEQFF
NA	TRBD2	TRBJ2-7	TRBV2	TGTGCCAGCAGCGCCACCTCTGGGCGGGAGGGCGTAAGGAGCTCCTACGAGCAGTACTTC	CASSATSGREGVRSSYEQYF
NA	TRBD1	TRBJ1-5	TRBV28	TGTGCCAGCAGCCTACAGGGGGCGGGCAATCAGCCCCAGCATTTT	CASSLQGAGNQPQHF
NA	NA	TRBJ2-1	TRBV4-2	TGTGCCAGCAGCCAAGAGAGGACCTCCTACAATGAGCAGTTCTTC	CASSQERTSYNEQFF
NA	NA	TRBJ2-1	TRBV19	TGTGCCAGTAGTATGGAGCGGAGCAATGAGCAGTTCTTC	CASSMERSNEQFF
NA	NA	TRBJ1-2	TRBV6-1	TGTGCCAGCAGTGAACGGAACTATGGCTACACCTTC	CASSERNYGYTF
once	NA	TRBJ2-7	TRBV16	TGTGCCAGCAGCCAAAATACACAGGGACACGAGCAGTACTTC	CASSQNTQGHEQYF
few	NA	TRBJ2-3	TRBV19	TGTGCCAGTAAGACGACTATGGCGGGACGCACAGATACGCAGTATTTT	CASKTTMAGRTDTQYF
NA	TRBD1	TRBJ1-5	TRBV19	TGTGCCAGTAGTATGGTAGGGGGCGATCAGCCCCAGCATTTT	CASSMVGGDQPQHF
NA	TRBD2	TRBJ2-1	TRBV13	TGTGCCAGCAGCCCAGGGACTAGCGACTACAATGAGCAGTTCTTC	CASSPGTSDYNEQFF
NA	TRBD1	TRBJ2-3	TRBV24-1	TGTGCCACCAGTCATGTGGACAGGGACACAGATACGCAGTATTTT	CATSHVDRDTDTQYF
NA	TRBD1	TRBJ1-1	TRBV5-1	TGCGCCAGCAGCTTGGGGGCAGGGGGAAGGAACACTGAAGCTTTCTTT	CASSLGAGGRNTEAFF
NA	NA	TRBJ2-7	TRBV28	TGTGCCAGCAGTTTGCGTGGGAGGTTAAGCTCCTACGAGCAGTACTTC	CASSLRGRLSSYEQYF